This T cell receptor (beta chain) was sequenced in a study of T cell changes during pregnancy in multiple sclerosis. Trimming cost V 0 bases and J 5 bases; bases outside gene matches: 22. CDR3 length: 20 residues. The germline V gene has CDR1 SGHRS and CDR2 YFSETQ. The data were produced by immunoSEQ multiplex PCR, yet TCRdb's version contains in-frame clones alone and is incomplete. Of about 40,000 clones in the sample, around nine tenths are singletons; the top ten hold 1% to 1.5%. The receptor comes from a female donor with multiple sclerosis, enrolled in a pregnancy study. The chain carries TRBV5-1 and TRBJ2-7, with 8 bases identical to TRBD1. Sequencing was performed on peripheral blood, taken before pregnancy. The CDR3: CASSLGESPGQVPPVDEQYF. CDR3 nucleotides: TGCGCCAGCAGCTTGGGGGAGAGCCCGGGACAGGTCCCACCGGTCGACGAGCAGTACTTC.